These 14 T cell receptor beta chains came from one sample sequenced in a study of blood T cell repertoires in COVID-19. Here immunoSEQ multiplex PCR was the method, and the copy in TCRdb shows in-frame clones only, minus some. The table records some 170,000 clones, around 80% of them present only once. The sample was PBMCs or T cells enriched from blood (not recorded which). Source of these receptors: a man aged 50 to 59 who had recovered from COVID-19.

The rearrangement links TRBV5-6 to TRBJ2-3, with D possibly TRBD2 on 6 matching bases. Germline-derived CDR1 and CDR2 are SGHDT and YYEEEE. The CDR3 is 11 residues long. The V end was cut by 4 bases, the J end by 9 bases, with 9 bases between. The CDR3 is CASSGGLTQYF. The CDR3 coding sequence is TGTGCCAGCAGCGGGGGGTTAACGCAGTATTTT.

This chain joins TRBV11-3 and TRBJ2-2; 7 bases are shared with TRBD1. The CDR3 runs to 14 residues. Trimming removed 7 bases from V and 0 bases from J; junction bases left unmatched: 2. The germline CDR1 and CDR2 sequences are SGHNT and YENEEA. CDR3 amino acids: CASKGQTNTGELFF. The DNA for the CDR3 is TGTGCCAGCAAGGGACAGACGAACACCGGGGAGCTGTTTTTT.

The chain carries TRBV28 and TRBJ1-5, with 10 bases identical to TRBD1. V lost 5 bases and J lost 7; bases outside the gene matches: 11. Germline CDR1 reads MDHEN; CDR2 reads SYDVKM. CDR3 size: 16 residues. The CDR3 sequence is CASSLLTGGWGQPQHF. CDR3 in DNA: TGTGCCAGCAGTCTCCTGACAGGGGGCTGGGGACAGCCCCAGCATTTT.

The CDR3 spells CASRGSINTEAFF. CDR3 in DNA: TGTGCCAGCAGAGGGAGCATAAACACTGAAGCTTTCTTT. This chain links TRBV6-5 with TRBJ1-1; no reliable D call. Germline lookup yields CDR1 MNHEY and CDR2 SVGAGI. The CDR3 totals 13 residues. V was pared by 6 bases and J by 2 bases, with 10 bases between.

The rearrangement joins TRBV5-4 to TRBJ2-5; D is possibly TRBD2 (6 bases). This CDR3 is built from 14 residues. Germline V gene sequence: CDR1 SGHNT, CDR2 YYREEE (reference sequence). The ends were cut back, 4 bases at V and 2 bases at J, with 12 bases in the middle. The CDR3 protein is CASSGGTVQETQYF. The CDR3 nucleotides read TGTGCCAGCAGCGGCGGGACCGTACAAGAGACCCAGTACTTC. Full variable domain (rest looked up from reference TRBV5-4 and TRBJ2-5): ETGVTQSPTHLIKTRGQQVTLRCSSQSGHNTVSWYQQALGQGPQFIFQYYREEENGRGNFPPRFSGLQFPNYSSELNVNALELDDSALYLCASSGGTVQETQYFGPGTRLLVL.

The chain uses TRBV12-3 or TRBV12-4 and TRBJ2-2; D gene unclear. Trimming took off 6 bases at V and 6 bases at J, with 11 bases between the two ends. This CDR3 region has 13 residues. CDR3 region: CASSRDLAGELFF. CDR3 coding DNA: TGTGCCAGCAGCCGAGACTTGGCCGGGGAGCTGTTTTTT.

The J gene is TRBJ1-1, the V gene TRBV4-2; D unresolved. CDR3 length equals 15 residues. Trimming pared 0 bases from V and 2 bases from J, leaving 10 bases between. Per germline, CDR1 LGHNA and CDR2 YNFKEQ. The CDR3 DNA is TGTGCCAGCAGCCAAGATGTCGGGGAAAACACTGAAGCTTTCTTT. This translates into CASSQDVGENTEAFF.

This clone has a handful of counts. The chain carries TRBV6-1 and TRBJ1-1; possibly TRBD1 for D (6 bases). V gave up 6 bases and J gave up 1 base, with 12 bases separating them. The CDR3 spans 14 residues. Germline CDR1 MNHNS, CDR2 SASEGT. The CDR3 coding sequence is TGTGCCAGCAGCTCAGGACAGACGAACACTGAAGCTTTCTTT. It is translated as CASSSGQTNTEAFF.

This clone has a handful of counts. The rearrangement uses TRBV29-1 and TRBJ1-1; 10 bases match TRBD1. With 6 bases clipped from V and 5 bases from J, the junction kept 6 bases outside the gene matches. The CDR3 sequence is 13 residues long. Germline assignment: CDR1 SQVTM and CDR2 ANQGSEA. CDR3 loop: CSVRDRGGTEAFF. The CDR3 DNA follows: TGCAGCGTGCGGGACAGGGGAGGAACTGAAGCTTTCTTT.

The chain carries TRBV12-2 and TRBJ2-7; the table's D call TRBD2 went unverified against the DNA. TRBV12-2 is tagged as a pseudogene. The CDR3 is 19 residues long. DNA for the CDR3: TGTGCAAGTCGCTTAGGGTCGGGTAGCGGGGGGGCAAATCGGTACGAGCAGTACTTC. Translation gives CASRLGSGSGGANRYEQYF.

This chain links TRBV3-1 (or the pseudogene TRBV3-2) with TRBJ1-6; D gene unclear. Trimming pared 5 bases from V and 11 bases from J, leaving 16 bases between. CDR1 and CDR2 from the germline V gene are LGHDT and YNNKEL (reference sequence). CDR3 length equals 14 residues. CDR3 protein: CASSFPGGWAPLHF. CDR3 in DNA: TGTGCCAGCAGCTTCCCCGGCGGATGGGCACCCCTCCACTTT.

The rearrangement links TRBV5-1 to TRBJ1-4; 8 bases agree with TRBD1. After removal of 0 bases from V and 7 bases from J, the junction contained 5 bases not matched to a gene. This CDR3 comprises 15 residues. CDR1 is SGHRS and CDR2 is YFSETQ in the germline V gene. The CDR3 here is CASSLAGQGGEKLFF. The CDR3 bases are TGCGCCAGCAGCTTGGCTGGACAGGGAGGTGAAAAACTGTTTTTT. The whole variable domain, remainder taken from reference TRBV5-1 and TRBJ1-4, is KAGVTQTPRYLIKTRGQQVTLSCSPISGHRSVSWYQQTPGQGLQFLFEYFSETQRNKGNFPGRFSGRQFSNSRSEMNVSTLELGDSALYLCASSLAGQGGEKLFFGSGTQLSVL.

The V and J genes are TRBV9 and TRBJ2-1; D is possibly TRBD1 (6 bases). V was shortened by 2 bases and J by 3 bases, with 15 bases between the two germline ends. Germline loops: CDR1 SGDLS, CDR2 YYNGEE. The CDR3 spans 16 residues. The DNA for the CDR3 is TGTGCCAGCAGCGTGGGCACAGGGACGGGCTACAATGAGCAGTTCTTC. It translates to CASSVGTGTGYNEQFF.

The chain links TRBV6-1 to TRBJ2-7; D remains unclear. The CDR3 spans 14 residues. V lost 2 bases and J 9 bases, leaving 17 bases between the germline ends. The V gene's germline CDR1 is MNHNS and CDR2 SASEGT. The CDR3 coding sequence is TGTGCCAGCAGTGAACCTCTCGCCCTACCGGGGCAGTACTTC. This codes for CASSEPLALPGQYF.